This is a list of T cell receptor beta chains from one sample in a study of T cell responses to AZD1222 COVID-19 vaccine. Libraries were prepared by immunoSEQ multiplex PCR; TCRdb keeps only in-frame clonotypes and omits some of them. Among tens of thousands of clones, roughly nine tenths were seen once, and the ten largest hold roughly 7%. The sequencing used peripheral blood, collected on day 0 of AZD1222 vaccination. The receptors here all came from an adult in good health. Each CDR3 is given without its conserved first and last residue.

j_call v_call cdr3_aa
TRBJ2-1 TRBV5-4 ASSQIDRGSYNEQF
TRBJ1-5 TRBV19 ASSPGQFNQPQH
TRBJ2-1 TRBV4-2 ASSQTSGDYNEQF
TRBJ1-1 TRBV7-2 ASSLGQVNTEAF
TRBJ1-2 TRBV19 ASSSDRLGGYT
TRBJ2-2 TRBV25-1 ASSEYLGQGDTGELF
TRBJ1-2 TRBV5-5 ASSPQANYGYT
TRBJ2-3 TRBV18 ASSPPGTASTDTQY
TRBJ1-4 TRBV6-2/TRBV6-3 ASSSATEATNEKLF
TRBJ1-5 TRBV6-6 ASTDRVGQPQH
TRBJ2-7 TRBV2 ASSEGLAVEQY
TRBJ1-1 TRBV6-5 ASSYSTDREAF
TRBJ1-2 TRBV7-9 ASSLVGTDYGYT
TRBJ2-2 TRBV7-9 ASRPTGGYTGELF
TRBJ1-4 TRBV13 ASSLRFGDSRDEKLF
TRBJ2-4 TRBV5-5 ASSLDPSGTTKNIQY
TRBJ2-3 TRBV5-1 ASSWGSGGGGADTQY
TRBJ2-1 TRBV11-3 ASSLGQGAYNEQF
TRBJ1-2 TRBV28 ASSFQTGRYGYT
TRBJ1-1 TRBV3-1/TRBV3-2 ASSQVWGTEAF
TRBJ1-6 TRBV20-1 SASEQVYNSPLH
TRBJ2-7 TRBV15 ATSRGQGGDEQY
TRBJ2-5 TRBV6-6 ASRLGTSRETQY
TRBJ1-2 TRBV5-1 ASSTRDRGLGYT
TRBJ2-7 TRBV27 ASSFGPISSYEQY
TRBJ2-7 TRBV29-1 SVVTGRYEQY
TRBJ2-7 TRBV28 ASSTGAGGAYEQY
TRBJ2-7 TRBV7-8 ASSEGQSYEQY
TRBJ2-3 TRBV5-1 ASSLQGDRRTDTQY
TRBJ1-4 TRBV5-4 ASSRGQGATNEKLF
TRBJ1-2 TRBV5-8 ASSLGQGNYGYT
TRBJ1-3 TRBV27 ASSLSGNSGDTIY
TRBJ2-5 TRBV6-5 ASSLAGGKETQY
TRBJ1-2 TRBV28 ASRPQDRNHGYT
TRBJ2-7 TRBV28 ASSRFYEQY
TRBJ1-1 TRBV7-2 ASSLGAREQAF
TRBJ1-1 TRBV6-5 ASSYGANEAF
TRBJ2-3 TRBV19 ASSLYSGRAFDTQY
TRBJ1-2 TRBV7-2 ASSFDNNYGYT
TRBJ1-1 TRBV10-3 AISPEPNTEAF
TRBJ2-3 TRBV6-2/TRBV6-3 ASSYSGQGGVDTQY
TRBJ2-2 TRBV28 ASSSLAGGPGELF
TRBJ2-3 TRBV15 ATSSSGGAVDTQY
TRBJ2-3 TRBV13 ASSSSRTDTQY